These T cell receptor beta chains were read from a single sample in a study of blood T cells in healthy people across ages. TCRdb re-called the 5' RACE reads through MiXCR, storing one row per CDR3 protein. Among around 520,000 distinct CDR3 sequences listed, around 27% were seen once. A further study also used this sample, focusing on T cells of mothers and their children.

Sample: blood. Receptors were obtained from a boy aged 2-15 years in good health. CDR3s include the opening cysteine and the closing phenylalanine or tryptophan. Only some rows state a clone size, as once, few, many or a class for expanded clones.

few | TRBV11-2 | CASSAARRSAF
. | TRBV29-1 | CSARTGTNYGYTF
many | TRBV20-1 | CSARVMGGGETQYF
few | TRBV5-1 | CASSLDRGWKETQYF
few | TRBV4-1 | CASSQDPDPGEKLFF
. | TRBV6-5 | CASSDRGVLVPEYF
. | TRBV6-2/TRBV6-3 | CASSYSIPASYEQYF
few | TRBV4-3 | CASSRHRGSLMNTEAFF
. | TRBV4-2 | CASSQDNSVAGVTYEQYF
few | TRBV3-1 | CASSQGYFNYNSPLHF
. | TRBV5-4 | CASRLSTSPYEQYF
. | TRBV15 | CATSRGLAGLNEQFF
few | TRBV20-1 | CSARLYSGSSYNEQFF
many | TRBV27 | CASSTSGLAGRETQYF
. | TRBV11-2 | CASSAKGVWGGLYEQYF
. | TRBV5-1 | CASSLGRILGEAFF
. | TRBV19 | CASSTTSNEQFF
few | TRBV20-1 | CSASPGFNYGYTF
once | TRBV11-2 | CASSHWEDSYEQYF
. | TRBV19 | CASTWTVNTEAFF
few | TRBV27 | CASSLGQGWSNYGYTF
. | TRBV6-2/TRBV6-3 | CASSYSGGPKQFF
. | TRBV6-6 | CASSYGTNWETQYF
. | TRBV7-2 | CASSAQAGTDTQYF
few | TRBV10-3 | CATRIGTGELFF
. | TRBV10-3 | CAISKDRRSSYEQYF
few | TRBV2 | CASSISGSGTKNIQYF
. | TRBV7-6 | CASSLGVGRVSYNEQFF
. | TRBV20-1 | CSARDLQGAENEQFF
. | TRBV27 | CASRHLGKETQYF
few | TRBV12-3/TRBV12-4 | CASSFTSGAREQFF
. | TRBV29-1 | CSVELQGISYEQYF
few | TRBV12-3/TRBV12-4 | CASSSEQGYNQPQHF
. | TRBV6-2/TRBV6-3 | CASIPAGPAGTQYF
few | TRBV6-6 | CASTPPGVVNYGYTF
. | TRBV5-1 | CASSYGQPNTEAFF
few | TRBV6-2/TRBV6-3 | CASSTTAGETQYF
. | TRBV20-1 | CSASSTPGGANVLTF
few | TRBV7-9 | CASSLGWTSIAGYNEQFF
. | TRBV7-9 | CASSSEGTSTEAFF
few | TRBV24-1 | CATSDSTDPYEQYF
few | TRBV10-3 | CAIVRAVKLFF
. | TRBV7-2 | CASSLEGFKETQHF
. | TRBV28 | CASSLDIPRDIQYF
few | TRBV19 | CASTLGGFSGNTIYF
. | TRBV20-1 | CSAPYTDTQYF
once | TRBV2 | CASSERGDRNTIYF
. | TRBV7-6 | CASSPGSNEQFF
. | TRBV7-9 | CASSLTGDSKNIQYF
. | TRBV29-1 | CSVESGGPYEQYF
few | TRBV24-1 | CATSPRLVDNEQFF
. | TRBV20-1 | CSARDVPDRGRLDTEAFF
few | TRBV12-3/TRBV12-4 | CASSFGFPSYEQYF
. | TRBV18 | CASSPQGVGNSPLHF
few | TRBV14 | CASSLLTGTSGGRLSYEQYF
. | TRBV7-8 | CASSPTRLLRETQYF
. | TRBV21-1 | CARPGQGIYEQYF